This T cell receptor (beta chain) was captured in a study of T-cell memory formation after mild COVID-19. About the research overall: TCR clusters were largely donor specific.

This CDR3 is 12 amino acids long. V was cut by 4 bases and J by 9 bases, with 13 bases left in between. Germline-derived CDR1 and CDR2 are SQVTM and ANQGSEA. Study observations and caveats: Clones that contracted from day 15 to 85 were balanced CD4/CD8, while later expanders leaned CD4+.

In regard to this clonotype: Its target is unknown.

TCRdb re-called the 5' RACE reads with MiXCR, one entry per CDR3 protein. The sample lists 250,000 to 300,000 distinct CDR3 sequences; about 17% were seen once. This TCR was sampled from a man aged 18 to 30 who had mild COVID-19 (a few samples of this study predate the infection). Cell type and time point are not known. The source material was PBMCs or a T cell subset sorted from them (not recorded which). The chain has TRBV29-1 and TRBJ2-1, with D unresolved. The CDR3 protein is CSVVAPMGEQFF. The CDR3 region has the DNA TGCAGCGTTGTCGCACCCATGGGTGAGCAGTTCTTC.